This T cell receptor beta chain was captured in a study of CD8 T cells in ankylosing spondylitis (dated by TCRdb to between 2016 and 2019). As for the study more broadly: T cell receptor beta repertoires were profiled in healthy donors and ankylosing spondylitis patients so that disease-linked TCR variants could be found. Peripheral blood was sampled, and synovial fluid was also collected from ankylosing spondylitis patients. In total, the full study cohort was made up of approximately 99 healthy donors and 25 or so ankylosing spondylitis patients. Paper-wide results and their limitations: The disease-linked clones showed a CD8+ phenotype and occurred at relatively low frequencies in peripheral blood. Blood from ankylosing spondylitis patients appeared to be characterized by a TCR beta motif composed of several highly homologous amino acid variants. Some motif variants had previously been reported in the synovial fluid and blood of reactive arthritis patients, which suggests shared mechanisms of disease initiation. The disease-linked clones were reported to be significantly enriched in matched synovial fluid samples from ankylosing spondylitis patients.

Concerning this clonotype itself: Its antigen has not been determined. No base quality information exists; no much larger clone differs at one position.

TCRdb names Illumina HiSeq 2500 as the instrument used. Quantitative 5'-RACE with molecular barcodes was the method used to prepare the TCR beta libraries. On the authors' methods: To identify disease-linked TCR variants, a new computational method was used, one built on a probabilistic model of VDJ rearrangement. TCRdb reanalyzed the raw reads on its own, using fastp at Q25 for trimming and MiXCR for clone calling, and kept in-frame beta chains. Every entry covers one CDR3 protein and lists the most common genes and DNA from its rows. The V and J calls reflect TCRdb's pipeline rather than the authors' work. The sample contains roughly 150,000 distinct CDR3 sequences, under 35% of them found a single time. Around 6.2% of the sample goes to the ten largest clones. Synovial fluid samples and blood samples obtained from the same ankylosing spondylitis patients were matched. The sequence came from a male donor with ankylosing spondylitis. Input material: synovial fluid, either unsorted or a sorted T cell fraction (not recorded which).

The CDR3 in this case is CASTSPIHTDTQYF. The bases read TGTGCCAGCACATCTCCGATTCACACAGATACGCAGTATTTT. The chain employs TRBV9 and TRBJ2-3, with the D gene not confidently named. V is cut by 6 bases and J by 2 bases, and the space between the germline ends is 13 bases. The CDR3, from cysteine to phenylalanine, totals 14 residues. Only the CDR3 region is kept as DNA, spanning 42 bases read in frame from base 1. The germline V gene encodes CDR1 SGDLS and CDR2 YYNGEE.